This is a list of T cell receptor beta chains from one sample in a study of persistence of HIV-infected CD4 T cells. Assay used: immunoSEQ multiplex PCR; TCRdb lists only in-frame clones, some missing. The repertoire consists of more than 35,000 clones, with roughly 90% occurring once and the leading ten covering approximately 1.3%. No antigen has been identified for these receptors. This sample comprised CD4+ T cells sorted from PBMCs after approximately 19-hour stimulation, obtained from a patient who received antiretroviral therapy. The source of these receptors is an adult man with HIV who was CMV-seropositive. CDR3s include the opening cysteine and the closing phenylalanine or tryptophan. A D gene is named only where the DNA matches it firmly. Clone size is shown for a subset of rows, as once, few, many or a class of expanded clone.

abundance	v_gene	d_gene	j_gene	CDR3nt	CDR3aa
NA	TRBV6-1	TRBD1	TRBJ2-2	TGTGCCAGCAGTGAAAGAACAGGGGGCGGGCCCGGGGAGCTGTTTTTT	CASSERTGGGPGELFF
NA	TRBV6-5	NA	TRBJ2-2	TGTGCCACCACCAGTAGGAGCGGTGGCACCGGGGAGCTGTTTTTT	CATTSRSGGTGELFF
NA	TRBV19	NA	TRBJ1-4	TGTGCCAGTAGTATAGCTTTGACACGTCCGGAAAAACTGTTTTTT	CASSIALTRPEKLFF
NA	TRBV10-3	NA	TRBJ1-6	TGTGCCATCAGCCCTAAAGACAGGTTCTGGTCACCCCTCCACTTT	CAISPKDRFWSPLHF
NA	TRBV28	TRBD1	TRBJ2-7	TGTGCCAGCAGAATCGACAGGGGACCCTACGAGCAGTACTTC	CASRIDRGPYEQYF
once	TRBV7-2	TRBD2	TRBJ2-7	TGTGCCAGCAGCTTCCAGACTAGCGGGATCCACGAGCAGTACTTC	CASSFQTSGIHEQYF
NA	TRBV5-4	NA	TRBJ1-1	TGTGCCAGCAGCCTGAGAGGGCAGGACACTGAAGCTTTCTTT	CASSLRGQDTEAFF
NA	TRBV19	NA	TRBJ2-2	TGTGCCAGTAGAAACGGGCTCTCGGGTAACACCGGGGAGCTGTTTTTT	CASRNGLSGNTGELFF
NA	TRBV7-3	TRBD1	TRBJ1-4	TGTGCCAGCAGCCCGACGGGACAGGGCGGTGAAAAACTGTTTTTT	CASSPTGQGGEKLFF
NA	TRBV29-1	NA	TRBJ2-3	TGCAGCGTTGAAATCGGCGTGAGCACAGATACGCAGTATTTT	CSVEIGVSTDTQYF
NA	TRBV20-1	TRBD2	TRBJ2-1	TGCAGTGCTAGTGACGGGAGGGCCAATAATGAGCAGTTCTTC	CSASDGRANNEQFF
NA	TRBV5-6	NA	TRBJ1-2	TGTGCCAGCAGCTTGGAATCAGGCGTCTATGGCTACACCTTC	CASSLESGVYGYTF
NA	TRBV9	NA	TRBJ1-2	TGTGCCAGCAGCGCTACCGGGACAAACTATGGCTACACCTTC	CASSATGTNYGYTF
NA	TRBV7-2	TRBD1	TRBJ2-1	TGTGCCAGCAGCTCCGGGACAGGGGGGAATGAGCAGTTCTTC	CASSSGTGGNEQFF
NA	TRBV27	NA	TRBJ1-1	TGTGCCAGCAGTTTTTCAGGGAACACTGAAGCTTTCTTT	CASSFSGNTEAFF
NA	TRBV5-4	TRBD1	TRBJ1-6	TGTGCCAGCAGCACGAGGGACAGGACAGACGCTAATTCACCCCTCCACTTT	CASSTRDRTDANSPLHF
NA	TRBV5-1	TRBD2	TRBJ2-1	TGCGCCAGCAGCTCGGGACTAGCGGGGGCAAGGGGGAATGAGCAGTTCTTC	CASSSGLAGARGNEQFF
NA	TRBV29-1	TRBD1	TRBJ2-3	TGCAGCGGCCTGGGGACAGATCGCACAGATACGCAGTATTTT	CSGLGTDRTDTQYF
NA	TRBV6-5	NA	TRBJ1-2	TGTGCCAGCAGTAAGGACAGTCCTTATGGCTACACCTTC	CASSKDSPYGYTF
NA	TRBV30	NA	TRBJ1-2	TGTGCCTGGAGTCGGGGGACCGTCCAGGGCACATTC	CAWSRGTVQGTF
NA	TRBV9	TRBD2	TRBJ2-3	TGTGCCAGCAGCGCCCTTGCACTAGCGGGGTACTCAGATACGCAGTATTTT	CASSALALAGYSDTQYF
few	TRBV9	NA	TRBJ2-1	TGTGCCAGCAGCCCCACCGGGACACTTCTCTACAATGAGCAGTTCTTC	CASSPTGTLLYNEQFF
NA	TRBV6-5	TRBD1	TRBJ2-5	TGTGCCAGCAGTACAGGGGGCGATTTGGGGACCCAGTACTTC	CASSTGGDLGTQYF
NA	TRBV2	NA	TRBJ2-1	TGTGCCAGCAACGGGGAGCGGGTCACCTACAATGAGCAGTTCTTC	CASNGERVTYNEQFF
NA	TRBV28	NA	TRBJ1-1	TGTGCCAGCAGTCCACTGACGCCGGCGGACACTGAAGCTTTCTTT	CASSPLTPADTEAFF
NA	TRBV6-5	NA	TRBJ2-4	TGTGCCAGCAGAGAGGTGTCAGGTGGGAAAAACATTCAGTACTTC	CASREVSGGKNIQYF
NA	TRBV18	NA	TRBJ2-7	TGTGCCAGCTCATTAAGTAGCGAGCAGTACTTC	CASSLSSEQYF
once	TRBV10-2	TRBD1	TRBJ1-2	TGCGCCAGCAGGGACCCCGACAGGGCCTATGGCTACACCTTC	CASRDPDRAYGYTF
NA	TRBV2	NA	TRBJ1-5	TGTGCCAGCAGTAGGGACAATGTATGGCCCCAGCATTTT	CASSRDNVWPQHF
NA	TRBV27	TRBD1	TRBJ2-7	TGTGCCAGCAGTCCAGGCGCGGACAGGGCCGACGAGCAGTACTTC	CASSPGADRADEQYF
NA	TRBV12-3/TRBV12-4	TRBD1	TRBJ1-2	TGTGCCAGCAGTTTAGGGGGACAGTGGGGCTACACCTTC	CASSLGGQWGYTF
NA	TRBV9	NA	TRBJ2-3	TGTGCCAGCAGCGCCCCCGGCACTAGCACAGATACGCAGTATTTT	CASSAPGTSTDTQYF
NA	TRBV6-5	TRBD1	TRBJ1-2	TGTGCCAGCACCCGGGGACAGAGGGACTATGGCTACACCTTC	CASTRGQRDYGYTF
NA	TRBV27	NA	TRBJ2-6	TGTGCCAGCTCGCACGACTCTGGGGCCAACGTCCTGACTTTC	CASSHDSGANVLTF
NA	TRBV3-1/TRBV3-2	TRBD1	TRBJ2-7	TGTGCCAGCAGCCAAACAGGGGTCTACTACGAGCAGTACTTC	CASSQTGVYYEQYF
NA	TRBV2	TRBD1	TRBJ1-5	TGTGCCAGCAGTGAAAGAGACAGGGGCGCCATAGTTTATCAGCCCCAGCATTTT	CASSERDRGAIVYQPQHF
NA	TRBV4-2	TRBD1	TRBJ1-4	TGTGCCAGCAGCCAACCCGGGACAGGGGTTGATGAAAAACTGTTTTTT	CASSQPGTGVDEKLFF
NA	TRBV27	TRBD2	TRBJ2-3	TGTGCCAGCAGTTTATCGGGGACTAGGTATCGCACAGATACGCAGTATTTT	CASSLSGTRYRTDTQYF
NA	TRBV15	NA	TRBJ1-2	TGTGCCACCAGCAGAGCGAGGGTACTTAATGGCTACACCTTC	CATSRARVLNGYTF
NA	TRBV3-1/TRBV3-2	TRBD1	TRBJ1-4	TGTGCCAGCAGCCAAGCCGGGACAGATGAAAAACTGTTTTTT	CASSQAGTDEKLFF
NA	TRBV10-3	TRBD1	TRBJ2-7	TGTGCCATCAGTGGTTTCTCCCTGGACAGGGGAGAATCCTACGAGCAGTACTTC	CAISGFSLDRGESYEQYF
NA	TRBV7-3	NA	TRBJ1-1	TGTGCCAGCAGCTTAATTGCGGGAAACACTGAAGCTTTCTTT	CASSLIAGNTEAFF
NA	TRBV4-2	NA	TRBJ2-7	TGTGCCAGCAGCCAAGATCCCACTGGCCAGGCGATCCCCTACGAGCAGTACTTC	CASSQDPTGQAIPYEQYF
NA	TRBV7-9	NA	TRBJ2-3	TGTGCCAGCAGCCCCGGAGGGGCTGCAGATACGCAGTATTTT	CASSPGGAADTQYF
NA	TRBV6-5	TRBD1	TRBJ1-2	TGTGCCAGCAGTCAGGGACAGAACTATGGCTACACCTTC	CASSQGQNYGYTF
NA	TRBV6-1	NA	TRBJ1-5	TGTGCCAGCAGCTTAAACTCAAATAGCAATCAGCCCCAGCATTTT	CASSLNSNSNQPQHF
NA	TRBV11-3	NA	TRBJ1-1	TGTGCCAGCAGCTCGGACGGGGAGAACACTGAAGCTTTCTTT	CASSSDGENTEAFF
NA	TRBV16	NA	TRBJ1-1	TGTGCCAGCAGCCATCTCGACCCCGGGGCTGAAGCTTTCTTT	CASSHLDPGAEAFF
NA	TRBV6-9	NA	TRBJ2-3	TGTGCCAGCAGTTCCCCAAGGGGGGGACAAGCCACAGATACGCAGTATTTT	CASSSPRGGQATDTQYF
NA	TRBV2	NA	TRBJ1-1	TGTGCCAGCAGTGAAGCACCGAACACTGAAGCTTTCTTT	CASSEAPNTEAFF
NA	TRBV6-6	NA	TRBJ2-6	TGTGCCAGCAGTCCAAGTCCGAGCTCTGGGGCCAACGTCCTGACTTTC	CASSPSPSSGANVLTF